The rows below give T cell receptor beta chains drawn from one sample of a study of T cell repertoires in cytomegalovirus infection. TCRdb reprocessed the reads with MiXCR, giving one entry per CDR3 protein. The profile covers hundreds of thousands of distinct CDR3 sequences, with about 17% appearing a single time and about 11% taken by the ten largest. Sequenced: PBMCs. The receptors stem from a human donor in good health (CMV status not recorded). Some clones in this sample may be carry-over from other donors' samples. Each CDR3 is given with its conserved first and last residue. The D gene is left open where the match is weak. Clone size is given for some rows only: seen once, a few or many times, or a class if the clone is expanded.

abundance	d_gene	v_gene	j_gene	CDR3aa	CDR3nt
few	NA	TRBV7-8	TRBJ2-7	CASSLDRLLGEQYF	TGTGCCAGCAGCTTAGACCGCCTACTCGGGGAGCAGTACTTC
many	TRBD1	TRBV19	TRBJ1-1	CASSIRRDRADTEAFF	TGTGCCAGTAGTATAAGGCGGGACAGGGCCGACACTGAAGCTTTCTTT
many	NA	TRBV7-2	TRBJ2-5	CASKEGQETQYF	TGTGCCAGCAAGGAGGGCCAAGAGACCCAGTACTTC
few	NA	TRBV6-1	TRBJ1-2	CASSQKQGIYTF	TGTGCCAGCAGCCAAAAACAAGGAATCTACACCTTC
NA	NA	TRBV28	TRBJ2-7	CATFREGVSYEQYF	TGTGCCACCTTCCGTGAGGGGGTCTCCTACGAGCAGTACTTC
NA	NA	TRBV5-8	TRBJ2-7	CASPTGQTNYEQYF	TGTGCCAGCCCCACAGGACAGACCAATTACGAGCAGTACTTC
many	NA	TRBV7-6	TRBJ1-4	CASSLEGSKKLFF	TGTGCCAGCAGCTTAGAGGGCAGTAAAAAACTGTTTTTT
few	NA	TRBV6-1	TRBJ2-7	CASRKDGASHFQVYEQYF	TGTGCCAGCAGAAAGGACGGGGCCAGCCATTTTCAGGTCTACGAGCAGTACTTC
NA	NA	TRBV4-1	TRBJ1-1	CASSQDRGREAFF	TGCGCCAGCAGCCAAGATAGGGGTCGGGAAGCTTTCTTT
NA	TRBD2	TRBV7-2	TRBJ2-5	CASSLAEIAGQETQYF	TGTGCCAGCAGCTTAGCGGAGATAGCGGGGCAAGAGACCCAGTACTTC
few	NA	TRBV11-2	TRBJ2-7	CASSFGPTSSYEQYF	TGTGCCAGCAGCTTCGGGCCTACGAGCTCCTACGAGCAGTACTTC
few	TRBD2	TRBV24-1	TRBJ2-5	CATASGGYPEETQYF	TGTGCCACCGCTAGCGGGGGGTATCCAGAAGAGACCCAGTACTTC
NA	NA	TRBV15	TRBJ1-1	CATSWTVMNTEAFF	TGTGCCACCAGCTGGACAGTGATGAACACTGAAGCTTTCTTT
many	NA	TRBV7-2	TRBJ1-5	CASSRQVNQPQHF	TGTGCCAGCAGTCGACAGGTCAATCAGCCCCAGCATTTT